This entry is about one T cell receptor (beta chain). The clone's antigen remains unknown. Per-base quality was not reported, and no clone a single base away is much larger than it. The sample belongs to a study of early stage breast cancer tumors (dated by TCRdb to between 2016 and 2019). Describing the broader study: Of the approximately 15 invasive breast tumors, eleven to twelve were found to be estrogen receptor-positive, progesterone receptor-positive and HER2-negative. Most of the 12 ER+/PR+/HER2- tumors were invasive ductal carcinomas, while the other four were invasive lobular carcinomas. On average, each sample got approximately 9.8-fold read coverage. The samples as a whole yielded around 2.4 million detected templates, corresponding to roughly 1 million unique clonotypes. Study-wide conclusions, independent of this receptor: Enriched TCRB sequences shared across patients were mostly commonly generated sequences, unlikely to play an important role in the tumor microenvironment. Because the cohort was small, analysis by tumor subtype was not possible. Compared with adjacent normal breast tissue, tumors had higher clonality and around 2.5-fold greater T cell density. Bulk genomic DNA sequencing of unsorted cells missed chain pairing and functional markers such as CD4, CD8 and FOXP3. Repertoires from blood and normal breast were more alike than repertoires from blood and tumor, and in about 90% of the 16 patients, comparing each tissue with blood separated tumor from normal.

V sheds 6 bases and J sheds 8 bases, leaving 19 bases between their ends. The germline V gene (reference sequence) sets CDR1 to MNHEY and CDR2 to SMNVEV. The CDR3 has 15 amino acids, counting the end cysteine and phenylalanine. Left in the record is the CDR3 DNA by itself, 45 bases read in frame from the first base. About 18-50 mg of tumor tissue was diced, and more than 3 ug of DNA was typically obtained. The study profiled bulk TCR beta-chain repertoires in matched peripheral blood, tumor and adjacent normal breast tissue taken from some 17 patients with early-stage breast cancer. After resection, visually identified tumor tissue was excised and placed in prechilled RNAlater. A TissueLyser II was used to homogenize diced tumor tissue (about 20-50 mg) in RLTplus buffer containing beta-mercaptoethanol and antifoaming agent. The Qiagen AllPrep DNA/RNA Mini kit was used for genomic DNA extraction. Each sample was amplified in two independent genomic DNA replicates, using approximately 550 ng for blood and roughly 1.5 ug for tumor or normal breast. Following the manufacturer's instructions, the ImmunoSeq Intro kit was used to carry out TCRB sequencing on genomic DNA. The multiplex PCR ran for 25 to 40 cycles using proprietary primers and spike-in control sequences for absolute quantification. An 87-bp fragment spanning the CDR3 and flanking V and J genes was sequenced with single-end 150-bp reads. Each lane of an Illumina MiSeq running version 3.0 chemistry carried seven multiplexed samples, with two replicates apiece. The original methods were these. The vendor's proprietary pipeline handled the raw data processing, merging both replicates into a single result for each sample. Productive rearrangements sharing the V-gene family, CDR3 amino acid sequence and J-gene segment were defined as clonotypes. Clonality was calculated as 1 minus the normalized Shannon entropy (Pielou evenness) of TCRB abundances. T cell density was estimated by dividing total templates by the number of input cells inferred from the DNA input amount. Recon, run with its default parameters, was used to estimate overall repertoire diversity and clonality. A clonotype counted as tumor-enriched if its abundance in tumor exceeded 0.1% and was at least 32-fold higher than its abundance in normal breast. Entries here come from immuneACCESS through TCRdb and include only in-frame sequences with V and J called. Some clones fail to appear in such tables; in the studies checked, an unresolved V gene covers under half of the shortfall, and the cause of the remainder is unknown. The DNA gave D and trimming, while V, J and clone size come from that table. The sample data list more than 8,500 clones, and approximately 70% of these were observed just once. 7% to 9% of the sample lies in the top ten.

Sequencing was carried out using breast tumor tissue. This receptor chain uses TRBV27 and TRBJ1-4; matching of 5 bases hints at TRBD1 as the D gene. The TCR originated in a person aged 45 to 60 with breast cancer. This receptor carries the CDR3 CASSLWVRGIEKLFF. The DNA sequence reads TGTGCCAGCAGCCTATGGGTGAGGGGTATCGAAAAACTGTTTTTT.